This TCR beta chain was sequenced during a study of T-cell reconstitution after alpha-beta-depleted transplantation in children (dated by TCRdb to between 2015 and 2016). General notes on the study: Using TCR repertoire profiling, the study followed T-cell immune reconstitution in a quantitative way in children after TCRalphabeta/CD19-depleted allogeneic hematopoietic cell transplantation.

The library came from PCR. Instrument used: Illumina HiSeq 2500. To normalize quantification of the TCRbeta repertoire, the TCR libraries were built with molecular barcoding that relied on unique molecular identifiers. Using fastp at Q25 and MiXCR, TCRdb reprocessed the public reads and kept productive beta chains. Rows matching on CDR3 protein sequence are summarized as one entry with the most common DNA and genes. The sample table shows about 110,000 distinct CDR3 sequences, and 10% are seen once. 8% of the sample comes from the top ten. Germline trimming amounts to 3 bases on V and 0 bases on J, with 4 as the count of junction bases outside the gene matches. The CDR3 spans 15 residues, from the cysteine through the phenylalanine. Just CDR3 DNA is preserved here, 45 bases in frame from base 1. CDR1 MDHEN and CDR2 SYDVKM were looked up in the germline V gene. Ten or more counts support this clonotype. What antigen it recognizes has not been identified. Nothing much larger sits one base from this clone, and base qualities are not available.

The chain employs TRBV28 and TRBJ2-7; the central 8 bases match TRBD1. The sequenced sample was PBMCs from the stem cell graft donor, obtained from the stem cell graft. The receptor comes from a human donor who donated a stem cell graft to a child with acute lymphoblastic leukemia. The CDR3 sequence is CASSLEGQGSYEQYF. The DNA sequence is as follows: TGTGCCAGCAGTTTGGAAGGACAGGGCTCCTACGAGCAGTACTTC.